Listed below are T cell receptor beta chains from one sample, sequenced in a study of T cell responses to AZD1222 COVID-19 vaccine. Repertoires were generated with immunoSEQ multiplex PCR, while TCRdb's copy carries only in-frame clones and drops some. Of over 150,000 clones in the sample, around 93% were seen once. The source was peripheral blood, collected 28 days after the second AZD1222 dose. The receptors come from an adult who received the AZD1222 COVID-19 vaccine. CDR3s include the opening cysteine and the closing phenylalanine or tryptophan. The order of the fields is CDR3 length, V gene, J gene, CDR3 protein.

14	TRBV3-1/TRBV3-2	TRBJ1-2	CASSQGAGRSGYTF
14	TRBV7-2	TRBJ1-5	CASSPGTGNQPQHF
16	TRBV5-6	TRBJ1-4	CASSLWGRRGGEKLFF
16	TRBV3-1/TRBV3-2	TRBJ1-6	CASSQDAGTGNSPLHF
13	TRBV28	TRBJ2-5	CASLPKIWETQYF
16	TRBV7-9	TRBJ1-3	CASSSRNQGFRNTIYF
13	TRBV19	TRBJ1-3	CASTGNQGNTIYF
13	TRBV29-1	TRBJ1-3	CSAMGGTGNTIYF
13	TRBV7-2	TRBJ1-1	CASSSRVESEAFF
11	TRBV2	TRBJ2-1	CASPTNNEQFF
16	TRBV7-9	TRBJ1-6	CASSLSIGLRKSPLHF
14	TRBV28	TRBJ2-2	CASSYRGRTGELFF
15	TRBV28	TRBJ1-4	CASSSPSGGAEKLFF
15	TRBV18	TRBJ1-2	CASSPQDGEGYGYTF
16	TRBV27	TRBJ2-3	CASSTHSRTRTDTQYF
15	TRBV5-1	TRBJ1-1	CASSLGDNMNTEAFF
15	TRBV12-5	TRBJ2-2	CASGSGTGFTGELFF
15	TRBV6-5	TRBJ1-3	CASSLQGNSGNTIYF
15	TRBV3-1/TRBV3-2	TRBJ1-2	CASSQRDVRNYGYTF
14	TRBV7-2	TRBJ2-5	CASSFVGQGQTQYF
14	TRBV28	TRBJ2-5	CASRRGVTLGAQYF
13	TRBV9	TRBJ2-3	CASSVPPTDTQYF
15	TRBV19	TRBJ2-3	CASKWARTSTDTQYF
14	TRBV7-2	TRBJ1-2	CASSLAGLNDGYTF
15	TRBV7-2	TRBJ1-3	CASSLASGAGNTIYF